This T cell receptor (beta chain) is from a study of siplizumab effects on memory and regulatory T cells. Whole-study results and caveats: Greater diversity than memory cells seemed evident in naive T cells, which also appeared to be major alloresponse contributors.

Regarding this clone: Its antigen is currently unknown.

Generated by immunoSEQ multiplex PCR, the TCRdb table keeps only in-frame clones and is missing some. The repertoire holds over 100,000 clones, about 90% seen once, with under 0.75% in the top ten. The sequence derives from a human donor in good health. The sample consisted of Tregs sorted from blood.

In nucleotides, the CDR3 is TGTGCCAGCAGCTTAGCCGGGACAGGGGCATACAATGAGCAGTTCTTC. Translated: CASSLAGTGAYNEQFF. The chain has TRBV7-2 and TRBJ2-1, with 10 positions matching TRBD1. The germline CDR1 and CDR2 sequences are SGHTA and FQGNSA. This CDR3 comprises 16 residues. Germline trimming cut 0 bases from V and 4 bases from J; bases unmatched to any gene: 3.